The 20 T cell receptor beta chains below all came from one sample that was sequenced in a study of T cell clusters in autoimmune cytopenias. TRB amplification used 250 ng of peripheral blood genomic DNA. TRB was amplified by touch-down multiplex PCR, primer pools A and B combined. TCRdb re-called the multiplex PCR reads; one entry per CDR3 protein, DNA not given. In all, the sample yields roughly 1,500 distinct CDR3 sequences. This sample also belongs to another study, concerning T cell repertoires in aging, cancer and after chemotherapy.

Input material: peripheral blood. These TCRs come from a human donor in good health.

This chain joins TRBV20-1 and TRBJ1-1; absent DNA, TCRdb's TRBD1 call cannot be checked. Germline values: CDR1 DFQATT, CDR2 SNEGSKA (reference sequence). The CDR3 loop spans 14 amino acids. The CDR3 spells CSARDVAGTTEAFF.

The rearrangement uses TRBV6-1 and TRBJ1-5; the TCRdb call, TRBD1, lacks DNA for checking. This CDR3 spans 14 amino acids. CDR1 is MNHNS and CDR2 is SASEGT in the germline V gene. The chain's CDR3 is CASRLGQSNQPQHF.

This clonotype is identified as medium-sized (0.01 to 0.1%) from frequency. The CDR3 reads CASSRAAQETQYF. V gene TRBV6-1 combines with J gene TRBJ2-5; no DNA is available, so the TRBD1 call from TCRdb remains unchecked. The CDR3 spans 13 residues. From germline, CDR1 is MNHNS and CDR2 SASEGT.

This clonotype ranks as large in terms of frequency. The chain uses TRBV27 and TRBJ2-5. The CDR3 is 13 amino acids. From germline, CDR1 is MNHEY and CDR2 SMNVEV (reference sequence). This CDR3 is CASSSSLGWTQYF.

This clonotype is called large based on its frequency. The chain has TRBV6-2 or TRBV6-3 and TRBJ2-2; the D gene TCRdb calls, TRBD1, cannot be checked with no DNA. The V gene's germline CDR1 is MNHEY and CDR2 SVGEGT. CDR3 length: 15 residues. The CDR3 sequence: CAITDRGRNTGELFF.

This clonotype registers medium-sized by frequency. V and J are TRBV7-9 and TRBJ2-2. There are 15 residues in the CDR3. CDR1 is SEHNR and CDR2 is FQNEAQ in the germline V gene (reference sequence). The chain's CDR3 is CASRRADLDTGELFF.

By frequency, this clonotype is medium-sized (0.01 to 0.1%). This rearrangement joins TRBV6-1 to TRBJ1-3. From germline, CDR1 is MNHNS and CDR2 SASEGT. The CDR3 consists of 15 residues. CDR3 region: CASSERGNRRNTIYF.

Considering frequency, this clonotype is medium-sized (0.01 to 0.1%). The CDR3 loop is CASSLSLRMNTEAFF. The rearrangement uses TRBV5-6 and TRBJ1-1. Germline CDR1 reads SGHDT; CDR2 reads YYEEEE. The CDR3 contains 15 residues.

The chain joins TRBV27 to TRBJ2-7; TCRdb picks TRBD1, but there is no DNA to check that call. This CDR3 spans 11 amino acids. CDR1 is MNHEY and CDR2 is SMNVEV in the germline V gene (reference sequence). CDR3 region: CASTGGGEQYF.

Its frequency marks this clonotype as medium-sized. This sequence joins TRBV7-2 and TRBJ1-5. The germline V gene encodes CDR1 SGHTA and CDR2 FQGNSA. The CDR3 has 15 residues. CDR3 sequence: CASSLDGFGNQPQHF.

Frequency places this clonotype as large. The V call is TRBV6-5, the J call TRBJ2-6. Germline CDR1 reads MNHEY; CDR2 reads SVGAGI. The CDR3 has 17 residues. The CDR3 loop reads CASSYWPPSSGANVLTF.

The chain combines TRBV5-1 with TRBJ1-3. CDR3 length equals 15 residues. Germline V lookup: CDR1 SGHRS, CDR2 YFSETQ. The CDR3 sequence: CASSLAAAQEDTIYF.

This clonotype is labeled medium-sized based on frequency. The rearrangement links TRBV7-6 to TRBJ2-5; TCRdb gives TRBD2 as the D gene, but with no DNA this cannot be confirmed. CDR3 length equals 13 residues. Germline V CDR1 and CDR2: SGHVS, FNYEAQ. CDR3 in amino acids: CASSTEGQETQYF.

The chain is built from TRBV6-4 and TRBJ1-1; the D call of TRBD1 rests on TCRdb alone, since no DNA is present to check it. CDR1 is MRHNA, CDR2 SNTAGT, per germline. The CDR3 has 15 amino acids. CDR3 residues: CASSDSTGGGTEAFF.

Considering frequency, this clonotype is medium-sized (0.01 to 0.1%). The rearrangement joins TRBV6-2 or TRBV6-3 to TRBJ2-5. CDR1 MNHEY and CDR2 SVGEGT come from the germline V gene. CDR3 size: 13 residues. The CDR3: CASSFTGSWAQYF.

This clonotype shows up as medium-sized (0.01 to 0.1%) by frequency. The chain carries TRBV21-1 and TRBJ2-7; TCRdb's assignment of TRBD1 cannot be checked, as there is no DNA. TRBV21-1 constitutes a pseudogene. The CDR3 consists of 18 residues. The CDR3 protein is CASSPRYRGQKTPYEQYF.

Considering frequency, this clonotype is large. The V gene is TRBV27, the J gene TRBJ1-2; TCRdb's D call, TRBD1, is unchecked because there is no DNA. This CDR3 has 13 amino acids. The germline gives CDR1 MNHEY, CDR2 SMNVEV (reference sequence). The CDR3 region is CASSVTENYGYTF.

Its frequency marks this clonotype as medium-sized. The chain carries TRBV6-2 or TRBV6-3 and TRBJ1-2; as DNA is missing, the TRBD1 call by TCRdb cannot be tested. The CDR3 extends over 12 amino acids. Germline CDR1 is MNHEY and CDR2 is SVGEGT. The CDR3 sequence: CASSFPGYGYTF.

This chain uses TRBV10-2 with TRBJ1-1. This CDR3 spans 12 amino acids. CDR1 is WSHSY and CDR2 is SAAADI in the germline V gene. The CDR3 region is CASGDPNTEAFF.

The CDR3 loop is CASARRVYGYTF. V and J are TRBV28 and TRBJ1-2. The CDR3 loop spans 12 amino acids. Germline CDR1 MDHEN, CDR2 SYDVKM.